The 22 T cell receptor beta chains below all came from one sample that was sequenced in a study of glioma-infiltrating T cells. The iRepertoire nested amplicon-rescue multiplex PCR amplified TCR alpha and beta CDR3s from RNA. TCRdb itself ran the multiplex PCR reads through MiXCR, one entry per CDR3 protein. The table includes about 89,000 distinct CDR3 sequences, about 23% detected once. The specimen sequenced was glioma tissue, nonneoplastic brain tissue, or PBMCs (not recorded which). All receptors come from a human donor with low-grade glioma or glioblastoma, undergoing nonglioma brain surgery, or in good health (not recorded which).

This clonotype was detected ten times or more. The chain couples TRBV7-9 to TRBJ1-2; D remains unclear. The CDR3 is 12 residues long. Trimming removed 3 bases from V and 5 bases from J, with 7 bases in between. The germline CDR1 and CDR2 sequences are SEHNR and FQNEAQ (reference sequence). In DNA, the CDR3 is TGTGCCAGCAGCTTTGGGGAATATGGCTACACCTTC. It specifies CASSFGEYGYTF.

This clonotype showed up many times. The chain joins TRBV20-1 to TRBJ1-4; D is uncertain. The ends were cut back, 4 bases at V and 9 bases at J, with 12 bases in the middle. Germline CDR1 DFQATT, CDR2 SNEGSKA (reference sequence). This CDR3 contains 12 residues. The CDR3 spells CSAMFFGQKLFF. CDR3 DNA sequence: TGCAGTGCTATGTTTTTCGGACAAAAACTGTTTTTT.

This clonotype was observed at least ten times. The chain couples TRBV2 to TRBJ2-1, with 7 bases lining up with TRBD2. CDR1 and CDR2 from the germline V gene are SNHLY and FYNNEI. Trimming took 8 bases from V and 1 from J; bases not matched to a gene: 2. The CDR3 spans 13 residues. For the CDR3, the DNA is TGTGCCAGCGGGAGGGGATCCTACAATGAGCAGTTCTTC. Protein product: CASGRGSYNEQFF. Full variable domain (rest looked up from reference TRBV2 and TRBJ2-1): EPEVTQTPSHQVTQMGQEVILRCVPISNHLYFYWYRQILGQKVEFLVSFYNNEISEKSEIFDDQFSVERPDGSNFTLKIRSTKLEDSAMYFCASGRGSYNEQFFGPGTRLTVL.

As for this clonotype: A much larger clone lies one base from this, so it may be a read error. The V and J genes are TRBV2 and TRBJ2-7; TRBD2 matches at 7 bases. Germline CDR1 SNHLY, CDR2 FYNNEI. The CDR3 loop spans 16 amino acids. Trimming took 5 bases from V and 3 from J; bases not matched to a gene: 13. CDR3 residues: CASSRNGLESIYEQYF. DNA of the CDR3: TGTGCCAGCAGTCGAAACGGACTAGAGAGCATCTACGAGCAGTACTTC.

This clonotype was seen at least ten times. The chain carries TRBV6-1 and TRBJ2-3; 10 bases are a match to TRBD2. The CDR3 runs to 18 residues. Germline loops: CDR1 MNHNS, CDR2 SASEGT. V shed 7 bases, J shed 6 bases, and the junction held 19 bases outside the gene matches. This CDR3 reads CASTLQKRGGLRGDTQYF. The CDR3, as DNA: TGTGCCAGCACCCTCCAAAAGCGGGGGGGGCTCCGGGGGGATACGCAGTATTTT.

The sample holds many counts of this clonotype. The V gene is TRBV9, the J gene TRBJ1-2, with D uncertain. The germline V gene encodes CDR1 SGDLS and CDR2 YYNGEE. The germline V and J ends were trimmed by 3 bases and 4 bases, with 7 bases remaining between them. This CDR3 comprises 12 residues. The CDR3 DNA sequence: TGTGCCAGCAGCGACTCCCGCTATGGCTACACCTTC. Amino acid sequence: CASSDSRYGYTF.

This clonotype was counted many times. The CDR3 DNA reads TGTGCCAGCAGTTACTCGGGTAGGAATCAGCCCCAGCATTTT. Its protein is CASSYSGRNQPQHF. The chain couples TRBV6-2 or TRBV6-3 to TRBJ1-5; D is ambiguous. V shed 0 bases and J shed 4 bases, with 7 bases lying between them. The CDR3 runs to 14 residues. The germline gives CDR1 MNHEY, CDR2 SVGEGT.

This clonotype was seen many times. J is TRBJ2-2 and V is TRBV6-1, with D possibly TRBD1 on 6 matching bases. CDR3 length equals 13 residues. V lost 7 bases, J lost 5 bases, and 11 bases lay in between. Germline CDR1 reads MNHNS; CDR2 reads SASEGT. CDR3 protein: CASKDRRTGELFF. The CDR3 nucleotides read TGTGCCAGCAAAGACAGGAGAACCGGGGAGCTGTTTTTT.

This clonotype was detected only a few times. This sequence joins TRBV28 and TRBJ2-3; D may be TRBD2 (6 bases). Germline lookup yields CDR1 MDHEN and CDR2 SYDVKM. This CDR3 comprises 14 residues. V was shortened by 3 bases and J by 4 bases, with 11 bases between the two germline ends. Here the CDR3 DNA reads TGTGCCAGCAGTTTCAGGGCGGGGCCAGATACGCAGTATTTT. Translated, it gives CASSFRAGPDTQYF.

The gene calls are TRBV11-2 and TRBJ2-7; D not resolved. The CDR3 is made up of 12 amino acids. V lost 5 bases and J lost 6, with 11 bases in between. CDR1 and CDR2 (germline): SGHAT, FQNNGV. CDR3 DNA: TGTGCCAGCAGCCTCCCCCGTAGCGAGCAGTACTTC. This translates into CASSLPRSEQYF.

J is TRBJ2-5 and V is TRBV19, with D perhaps TRBD2 (6 bases). Germline CDR1 reads LNHDA; CDR2 reads SQIVND (reference sequence). The CDR3 runs to 14 residues. Trimming left V 1 base short and J 2 bases short, with 8 bases between. The CDR3 bases are TGTGCCAGTAGTATAGTTGGGGGGCAAGAGACCCAGTACTTC. Protein: CASSIVGGQETQYF.

The chain combines TRBV5-1 with TRBJ2-5; D not resolved. V was trimmed by 0 bases and J by 0 bases, leaving 6 bases between them. Germline V gene data show CDR1 as SGHRS and CDR2 as YFSETQ. There are 14 residues in the CDR3. The CDR3 DNA sequence: TGCGCCAGCAGCTTGGGGCACAACCAAGAGACCCAGTACTTC. Encoded protein: CASSLGHNQETQYF.

The J gene is TRBJ2-3, the V gene TRBV20-1, with D possibly being TRBD2 (7 bases). Trimming took off 4 bases at V and 2 bases at J, with 16 bases between the two ends. The CDR3 is 15 residues long. CDR1 DFQATT and CDR2 SNEGSKA come from the germline V gene (reference sequence). CDR3 sequence reads: CSANIGGRPTDTQYF. The CDR3 nucleotides are TGCAGTGCTAACATCGGGGGGCGACCCACAGATACGCAGTATTTT.

This clonotype was counted at least ten times. DNA of the CDR3: TGTGCCAGCTCACACGACATGACTGGAAACACCATATATTTT. Translated: CASSHDMTGNTIYF. The chain uses TRBV18 and TRBJ1-3; D gene uncertain. CDR3 size: 14 residues. Germline V gene data show CDR1 as KGHSH and CDR2 as LQKENI. V was clipped by 4 bases and J by 2 bases, with 9 bases between them.

A few counts support this clonotype. V gene TRBV7-9 combines with J gene TRBJ2-7; 7 nucleotides align to TRBD2. Germline assignment: CDR1 SEHNR and CDR2 FQNEAQ (reference sequence). The junction had 1 base not matched to a gene; V was cut back by 0 bases and J by 2 bases. This CDR3 is 14 amino acids long. The CDR3 here is CASSLAGGAYEQYF. The CDR3 DNA sequence: TGTGCCAGCAGCTTAGCGGGAGGGGCCTACGAGCAGTACTTC. Looking up the rest from reference TRBV7-9 and TRBJ2-7 gives the full variable domain: DTGVSQNPRHKITKRGQNVTFRCDPISEHNRLYWYRQTLGQGPEFLTYFQNEAQLEKSRLLSDRFSAERPKGSFSTLEIQRTEQGDSAMYLCASSLAGGAYEQYFGPGTRLTVT.

In its sample, this clonotype was seen many times. This chain links TRBV20-1 with TRBJ1-6; D is ambiguous. V lost 3 bases and J lost 6, with 15 bases in between. Germline V gene lookup returns CDR1 DFQATT and CDR2 SNEGSKA (reference sequence). The CDR3 totals 15 residues. The CDR3 coding sequence is TGCAGTGCTAGTGTCCTCCGGGAGATTAATTCACCCCTCCACTTT. The encoded protein is CSASVLREINSPLHF.

This clonotype was observed at least ten times. This chain links TRBV20-1 with TRBJ2-2; D is possibly TRBD1 (5 bases). The germline gives CDR1 DFQATT, CDR2 SNEGSKA (reference sequence). This CDR3 has 15 residues. V lost 0 bases, J lost 5 bases, and 13 bases lay in between. The CDR3 DNA is TGCAGTGCTAGAGATCGGACCGGACATACCGGGGAGCTGTTTTTT. Translation: CSARDRTGHTGELFF.

The rearrangement joins TRBV19 to TRBJ1-2, with 7 bases fitting TRBD1. Germline lookup yields CDR1 LNHDA and CDR2 SQIVND (reference sequence). CDR3 length: 15 amino acids. V lost 8 bases and J lost 0; bases outside the gene matches: 9. The CDR3 sequence is CASGLRQGTNYGYTF. Here the CDR3 DNA reads TGTGCCAGTGGTCTCCGACAGGGAACTAACTATGGCTACACCTTC.

The genes are TRBV30 and TRBJ1-6; perhaps TRBD1 as D (6 bases). This CDR3 contains 14 residues. Trimming removed 0 bases at V and 6 bases at J, with 9 bases between. CDR1 GTSNPN and CDR2 SVGIG come from the germline V gene (reference sequence). The CDR3: CAWSVGTSNSPLHF. The CDR3 region has the DNA TGTGCCTGGAGTGTAGGGACAAGTAATTCACCCCTCCACTTT.

Notes on this clonotype: A single base separates this from a much larger clone, so it may be a read error. The chain employs TRBV6-2 or TRBV6-3 and TRBJ2-7; no clear D. Trimming removed 5 bases at V and 6 bases at J, with 17 bases between. This CDR3 has 14 amino acids. The V gene's germline CDR1 is MNHEY and CDR2 SVGEGT. DNA of the CDR3: TGTGCCAGCAGTCCACGGACGGAGCCTGGCGAGCAGTACTTC. Its translation: CASSPRTEPGEQYF.

This clonotype was found many times. DNA for the CDR3: TGTGCCAGCTCACCAATCATGAACACTGAAGCTTTCTTT. Translating it yields CASSPIMNTEAFF. The rearrangement joins TRBV18 to TRBJ1-1; D ambiguous. V lost 2 bases and J 0 bases, leaving 4 bases between the germline ends. The CDR3 spans 13 residues. CDR1 is KGHSH and CDR2 is LQKENI in the germline V gene.

The chain carries TRBV5-1 and TRBJ2-7; D might be TRBD1 (7 bases). CDR3 length: 15 amino acids. Trimming pared 0 bases from V and 1 base from J, leaving 11 bases between. Germline CDR1 and CDR2: SGHRS and YFSETQ. In DNA, the CDR3 is TGCGCCAGCAGCTTGGGGCCAGGGGGGTCCTACGAGCAGTACTTC. Translated: CASSLGPGGSYEQYF. Based on the CDR3 plus reference TRBV5-1 and TRBJ2-7, the full variable domain is KAGVTQTPRYLIKTRGQQVTLSCSPISGHRSVSWYQQTPGQGLQFLFEYFSETQRNKGNFPGRFSGRQFSNSRSEMNVSTLELGDSALYLCASSLGPGGSYEQYFGPGTRLTVT.